This passage covers 25 T cell receptor beta chains from one sample sequenced in a study of cytomegalovirus exposure and HLA in healthy donors. A multiplex PCR was run with 60 Vbeta primers and 13 Jbeta primers. Sequencing used immunoSEQ multiplex PCR; TCRdb keeps in-frame clones, though not all of them. The table has under 150,000 clones, about 77% seen once; the top ten hold 5.4%. Sequencing input: PBMCs. All receptors come from a woman aged 25-40 years in good health and CMV-seropositive.

The chain is built from TRBV1 and TRBJ2-5; the table names TRBD2, a call not compared with the DNA. TRBV1 is a pseudogene. The CDR3 has 17 amino acids. The CDR3 sequence is CTSSQGPSREGGETQYF. The CDR3 nucleotides read TGCACCAGCAGCCAGGGTCCCTCTCGGGAGGGGGGGGAGACCCAGTACTTC.

This clone was recorded once. The chain has TRBV15 and TRBJ1-4; D not resolved. The CDR3 consists of 15 residues. From germline, CDR1 is LNHNV and CDR2 YYDKDF (reference sequence). V was trimmed by 1 base and J by 7 bases, leaving 13 bases between them. The CDR3 DNA reads as TGTGCCACCAGCAGAGGGCCCAACGCCCTTGAAAAACTGTTTTTT. Encoded protein: CATSRGPNALEKLFF.

The chain joins TRBV6-6 to TRBJ2-3; D not certain. V lost 2 bases to trimming and J lost 2 bases, with 8 bases between them. The CDR3 runs 14 residues. CDR1 and CDR2 from the germline V gene are MNHNY and SVGAGI (reference sequence). The CDR3 coding sequence is TGTGCCAGCAGTTACGTCCCCAACACAGATACGCAGTATTTT. It encodes CASSYVPNTDTQYF.

J is TRBJ2-7 and V is TRBV4-1, with D maybe TRBD1 (6 bases). CDR1 and CDR2 (germline): MGHRA, YSYEKL. The CDR3 consists of 18 residues. V gave up 0 bases and J gave up 0 bases, with 18 bases separating them. The CDR3 DNA reads TGCGCCAGCAGCCAAGATCCGAACAGGGCTGGGGACTCCTACGAGCAGTACTTC. Its translation: CASSQDPNRAGDSYEQYF.

DNA for the CDR3: TGTGCCAGCAGATCGAGCGCGTTCTATGGCTACACCTTC. This sequence encodes CASRSSAFYGYTF. V is TRBV27 and J is TRBJ1-2; D is unclear. V lost 6 bases, J lost 4 bases, and 12 bases lay in between. CDR1 is MNHEY, CDR2 SMNVEV, per germline (reference sequence). CDR3 length: 13 amino acids.

The rearrangement uses TRBV5-1 and TRBJ1-5; 7 nucleotides match TRBD1. The CDR3 contains 15 residues. The V gene's germline CDR1 is SGHRS and CDR2 YFSETQ. Trimming took 4 bases from V and 1 from J; bases not matched to a gene: 5. The CDR3 region is CASSAGTASNQPQHF. The CDR3 nucleotides read TGCGCCAGCAGCGCCGGGACAGCCAGCAATCAGCCCCAGCATTTT.

The chain recombines TRBV10-3 with TRBJ2-1, with 10 positions matching TRBD2. After removal of 7 bases from V and 5 bases from J, the junction contained 11 bases not matched to a gene. CDR1 and CDR2 from the germline V gene are ENHRY and SYGVKD. The CDR3 length is 16 residues. In nucleotides, the CDR3 is TGTGCCATCAAAACTAGCGGGACCACTCGGGACAATGAGCAGTTCTTC. It yields the protein CAIKTSGTTRDNEQFF.

The chain combines TRBV19 with TRBJ2-2, with a weak D call TRBD2 (5 bases). Germline V gene sequence: CDR1 LNHDA, CDR2 SQIVND (reference sequence). The CDR3 sequence is 15 residues long. V lost 2 bases, J lost 5 bases, and 12 bases lay in between. CDR3 coding DNA: TGTGCCAGTAGTATACGCGGACTCCTGACCGGGGAGCTGTTTTTT. This translates into CASSIRGLLTGELFF.

In this sample, this clone turned up once. The CDR3 nucleotides read TGTGCCAGCAGTGAAGCGGGGGGAGGGGCCGCTTGGCCCCAGCATTTT. This sequence encodes CASSEAGGGAAWPQHF. This sequence joins TRBV6-1 and TRBJ1-5; tentative D call: TRBD1 (5 bases). The V end lost 0 bases, the J end lost 9 bases, and 18 bases lay between the germline ends. The length of the CDR3 is 16 residues. Per the germline V gene, CDR1 is MNHNS and CDR2 is SASEGT.

The J gene is TRBJ2-1, the V gene TRBV4-1; 11 bases are shared with TRBD2. The V segment lost 2 bases and the J segment 5 bases; nucleotides outside the gene matches: 5. The CDR3 loop spans 16 amino acids. Per the germline V gene, CDR1 is MGHRA and CDR2 is YSYEKL. CDR3 loop: CASSQPGLAVHNEQFF. The CDR3 DNA follows: TGCGCCAGCAGCCAACCGGGACTAGCGGTACACAATGAGCAGTTCTTC.

The gene calls are TRBV19 and TRBJ2-4, with 10 bases that match TRBD1. Germline lookup yields CDR1 LNHDA and CDR2 SQIVND (reference sequence). J was trimmed by 3 bases and V by 3 bases; bases with no gene match: 5. The CDR3 length is 16 residues. The chain's CDR3 is CASSIGGQGSKNIQYF. The CDR3 bases are TGTGCCAGTAGTATCGGGGGACAGGGGAGCAAAAACATTCAGTACTTC.

This clone has a handful of counts. V and J are TRBV4-2 and TRBJ2-7; no firm D call. The germline V gene has CDR1 LGHNA and CDR2 YNFKEQ. The CDR3 runs 12 residues. V was clipped by 1 base and J by 4 bases, with 5 bases between them. The CDR3 region is CASSQGAYEQYF. The CDR3 nucleotides read TGTGCCAGCAGCCAAGGGGCTTACGAGCAGTACTTC.

The J gene is TRBJ2-1, the V gene TRBV10-1; perhaps TRBD1 as D (5 bases). V was shortened by 6 bases and J by 10 bases, with 7 bases between the two germline ends. The CDR3 loop spans 10 amino acids. The germline V gene has CDR1 WNHNN and CDR2 SYGVQD (reference sequence). CDR3 sequence reads: CASRTEEQFF. CDR3 bases: TGCGCCAGCAGGACAGAGGAGCAGTTCTTC.

The rearrangement uses TRBV4-1 and TRBJ2-1; 12 bases align to TRBD2. This CDR3 region has 16 residues. Germline V gene data show CDR1 as MGHRA and CDR2 as YSYEKL. The V and J ends lost 0 bases and 6 bases, in that order; junction bases with no gene match: 3. The CDR3 here is CASSQDRTSGANEQFF. In DNA, the CDR3 is TGCGCCAGCAGCCAAGATCGGACTAGCGGGGCCAATGAGCAGTTCTTC.

This clone was counted between two and nine times. The chain couples TRBV6-1 to TRBJ1-2; D is undetermined. The CDR3 is 14 residues long. V dropped 3 bases and J dropped 0 bases, with 8 bases sitting between them. Germline assignment: CDR1 MNHNS and CDR2 SASEGT. This CDR3 is CASSDAPANYGYTF. CDR3 DNA: TGTGCCAGCAGTGATGCTCCAGCTAACTATGGCTACACCTTC.

This clone has a handful of counts. The chain links TRBV5-6 to TRBJ2-4, with 8 bases lining up with TRBD2. The germline gives CDR1 SGHDT, CDR2 YYEEEE. CDR3 length: 16 amino acids. The trim removed 4 bases at V and 1 base at J, leaving 7 bases unmatched. For the CDR3, the DNA is TGTGCCAGCAGCGCCGGTCGGGGGGGGGCCAAAAACATTCAGTACTTC. Translating it yields CASSAGRGGAKNIQYF.

V and J are TRBV15 and TRBJ2-7; 9 bases align to TRBD2. Germline V CDR1 and CDR2: LNHNV, YYDKDF (reference sequence). This CDR3 has 15 residues. With 1 base clipped from V and 2 bases from J, the junction kept 3 bases outside the gene matches. CDR3 amino acids: CATSRGASGAYEQYF. The CDR3 DNA is TGTGCCACCAGCAGAGGTGCTAGCGGGGCCTACGAGCAGTACTTC.

The chain has TRBV18 and TRBJ1-2; D unclear. The CDR3 sequence is 14 residues long. CDR1 is KGHSH and CDR2 is LQKENI in the germline V gene. The ends were cut back, 3 bases at V and 3 bases at J, with 11 bases in the middle. The CDR3 reads CASSPGGADYGYTF. CDR3 nucleotide sequence: TGTGCCAGCTCACCGGGAGGAGCGGACTATGGCTACACCTTC.

The genes are TRBV19 and TRBJ2-3; maybe TRBD1 (6 bases). The V gene's germline CDR1 is LNHDA and CDR2 SQIVND (reference sequence). The V and J ends lost 2 bases and 1 base respectively, with 13 bases between them. This CDR3 has 16 residues. CDR3 sequence reads: CASSILQGFGTDTQYF. CDR3 bases: TGTGCCAGTAGTATACTACAGGGATTCGGCACAGATACGCAGTATTTT. Complete variable domain (other parts from reference TRBV19 and TRBJ2-3): DGGITQSPKYLFRKEGQNVTLSCEQNLNHDAMYWYRQDPGQGLRLIYYSQIVNDFQKGDIAEGYSVSREKKESFPLTVTSAQKNPTAFYLCASSILQGFGTDTQYFGPGTRLTVL.

This chain joins TRBV28 and TRBJ2-7, with 8 bases identical to TRBD1. V shed 4 bases, J shed 3 bases, and the junction held 2 bases outside the gene matches. CDR1 and CDR2 (germline): MDHEN, SYDVKM. The CDR3 length is 13 residues. The CDR3 region is CASSSGQGYEQYF. CDR3 nucleotide sequence: TGTGCCAGCAGTTCTGGACAGGGCTACGAGCAGTACTTC.

The chain joins TRBV29-1 to TRBJ2-3; D is possibly TRBD1 (5 bases). The CDR3 loop spans 13 amino acids. Between the trimmed V and J ends, which lost 6 bases and 6 bases, there was a span of 16 bases. Germline V gives CDR1 SQVTM, CDR2 ANQGSEA. CDR3 DNA sequence: TGCAGCGTGGCGGACATGCTACGGGATACGCAGTATTTT. It specifies CSVADMLRDTQYF.

The chain couples TRBV25-1 to TRBJ2-7; weak D call: TRBD2 (6 bases). From germline, CDR1 is MGHDK and CDR2 SYGVNS. Between the trimmed V and J ends, which lost 3 bases and 3 bases, there was a span of 18 bases. The length of the CDR3 is 16 residues. This chain's CDR3 is CASSDLGGGAYYEQYF. DNA for the CDR3: TGTGCCAGCAGTGATTTGGGTGGAGGGGCGTACTACGAGCAGTACTTC.

This chain joins TRBV9 and TRBJ1-3; 9 bases are a match to TRBD1. CDR3 length: 16 residues. V was pared by 8 bases and J by 3 bases, with 12 bases of the junction left unmatched. CDR1 and CDR2 from the germline V gene are SGDLS and YYNGEE. CDR3 DNA sequence: TGTGCCAGTGGGGGGGACGGGACAGGGTATGGAAACACCATATATTTT. This encodes CASGGDGTGYGNTIYF.

The chain recombines TRBV18 with TRBJ1-4; unclear D gene. From germline, CDR1 is KGHSH and CDR2 LQKENI. This CDR3 has 16 amino acids. Trimming cost V 2 bases and J 8 bases, with 18 bases left between them. The CDR3 is CASSPTSSAGREKLFF. The CDR3 DNA reads as TGTGCCAGCTCACCAACGTCCTCGGCAGGAAGAGAAAAACTGTTTTTT.

The rearrangement links TRBV19 to TRBJ2-3, with 7 bases that match TRBD2. With V trimmed by 3 bases and J by 4 bases, 13 bases remained unmatched. The CDR3 has 17 residues. Germline V lookup: CDR1 LNHDA, CDR2 SQIVND (reference sequence). This chain's CDR3 is CASSITRRGISPDTQYF. DNA of the CDR3: TGTGCCAGTAGTATCACCAGGCGGGGGATTTCTCCAGATACGCAGTATTTT.